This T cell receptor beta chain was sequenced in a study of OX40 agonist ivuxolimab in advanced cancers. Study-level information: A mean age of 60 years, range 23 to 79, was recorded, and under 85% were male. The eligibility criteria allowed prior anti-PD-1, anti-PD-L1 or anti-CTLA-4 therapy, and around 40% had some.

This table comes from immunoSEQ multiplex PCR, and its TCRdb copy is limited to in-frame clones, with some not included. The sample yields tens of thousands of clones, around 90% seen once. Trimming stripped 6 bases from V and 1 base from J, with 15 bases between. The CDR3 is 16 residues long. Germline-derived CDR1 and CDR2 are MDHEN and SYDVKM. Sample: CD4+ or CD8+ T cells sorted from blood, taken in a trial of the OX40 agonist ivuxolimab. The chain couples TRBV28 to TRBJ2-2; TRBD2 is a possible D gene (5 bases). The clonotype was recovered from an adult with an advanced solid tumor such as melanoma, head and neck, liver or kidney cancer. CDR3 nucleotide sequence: TGTGCCAGCAGACTAGGAGTCAAAGGGAACACCGGGGAGCTGTTTTTT. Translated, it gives CASRLGVKGNTGELFF.